This TCR beta chain was captured by sequencing in a study of blood T cell repertoires in COVID-19. Study summary: Sites across the United States, Italy and Spain contributed samples from acute and convalescent COVID-19.

Original handling: Reference gene primer amplification yielded estimated nucleated cell counts. Clones were read by immunoSEQ multiplex PCR, and TCRdb kept only the in-frame ones, dropping some. That table gives V, J and clone size, and the DNA gave D and trimming. The sample records about 59,000 clones, around 67% being singletons. V lost 0 bases and J lost 4, with 7 bases in between. The CDR3 is made up of 14 amino acids. Germline V gene data show CDR1 as SGHNT and CDR2 as YYREEE (reference sequence). This sequence originates from a woman between 45 and 65 years old with active or convalescent COVID-19. The sequencing sample was made of peripheral blood. The V gene is TRBV5-4, the J gene TRBJ1-4, with D hard to call. CDR3 in amino acids: CASSLERVNEKLFF. In nucleotides, the CDR3 is TGTGCCAGCAGCTTGGAGAGGGTTAATGAAAAACTGTTTTTT.